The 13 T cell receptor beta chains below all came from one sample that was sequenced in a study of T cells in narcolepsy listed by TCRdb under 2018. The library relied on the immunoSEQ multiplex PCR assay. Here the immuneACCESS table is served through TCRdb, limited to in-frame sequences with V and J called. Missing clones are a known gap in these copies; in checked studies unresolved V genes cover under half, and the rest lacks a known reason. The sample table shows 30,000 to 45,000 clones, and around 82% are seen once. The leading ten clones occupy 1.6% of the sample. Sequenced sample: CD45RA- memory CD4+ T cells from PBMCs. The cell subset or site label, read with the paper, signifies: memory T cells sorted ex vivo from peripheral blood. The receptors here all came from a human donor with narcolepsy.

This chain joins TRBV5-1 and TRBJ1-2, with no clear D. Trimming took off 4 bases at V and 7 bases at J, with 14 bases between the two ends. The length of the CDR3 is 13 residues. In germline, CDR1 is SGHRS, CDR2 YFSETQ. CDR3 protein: CASSPILGSGYTF. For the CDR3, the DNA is TGCGCCAGCAGCCCGATACTAGGGAGTGGCTACACCTTC.

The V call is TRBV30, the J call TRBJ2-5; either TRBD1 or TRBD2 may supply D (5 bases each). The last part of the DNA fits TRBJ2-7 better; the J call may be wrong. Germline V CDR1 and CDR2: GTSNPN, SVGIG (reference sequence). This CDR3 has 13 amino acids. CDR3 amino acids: CAWSRGGSYEQYF. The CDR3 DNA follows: TGTGCCTGGAGTCGTGGGGGATCCTACGAGCAGTACTTC.

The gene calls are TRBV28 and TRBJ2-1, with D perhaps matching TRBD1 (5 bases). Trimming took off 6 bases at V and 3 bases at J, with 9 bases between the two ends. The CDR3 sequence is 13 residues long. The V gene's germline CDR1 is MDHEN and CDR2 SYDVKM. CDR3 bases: TGTGCCAGCAGCCCGACAGTCTACAATGAGCAGTTCTTC. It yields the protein CASSPTVYNEQFF. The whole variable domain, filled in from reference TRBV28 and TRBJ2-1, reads DVKVTQSSRYLVKRTGEKVFLECVQDMDHENMFWYRQDPGLGLRLIYFSYDVKMKEKGDIPEGYSVSREKKERFSLILESASTNQTSMYLCASSPTVYNEQFFGPGTRLTVL.

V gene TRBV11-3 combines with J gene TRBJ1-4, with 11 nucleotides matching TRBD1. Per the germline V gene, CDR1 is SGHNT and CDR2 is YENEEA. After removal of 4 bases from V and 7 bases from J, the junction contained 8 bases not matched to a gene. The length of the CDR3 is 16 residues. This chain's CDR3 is CASSSSPGQGGEKLFF. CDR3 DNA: TGTGCCAGCAGCTCCAGCCCGGGACAGGGGGGTGAAAAACTGTTTTTT.

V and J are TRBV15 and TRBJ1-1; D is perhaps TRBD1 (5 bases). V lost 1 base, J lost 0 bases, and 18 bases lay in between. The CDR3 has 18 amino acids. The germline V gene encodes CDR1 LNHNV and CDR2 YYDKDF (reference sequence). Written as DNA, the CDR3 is TGTGCCACCAGCAGAGTGAGGGGATTTGGGTCCATGAACACTGAAGCTTTCTTT. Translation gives CATSRVRGFGSMNTEAFF.

This CDR3 reads CASSQVGQMERYGYTF. Here the CDR3 DNA reads TGCGCCAGCAGCCAGGTCGGACAGATGGAGCGATATGGCTACACCTTC. This chain links TRBV4-3 with TRBJ1-2, with D tentatively TRBD1 (6 bases). The V end was cut by 3 bases, the J end by 5 bases, with 19 bases between. The CDR3 contains 16 residues. The V gene's germline CDR1 is LGHNA and CDR2 YSLEER.

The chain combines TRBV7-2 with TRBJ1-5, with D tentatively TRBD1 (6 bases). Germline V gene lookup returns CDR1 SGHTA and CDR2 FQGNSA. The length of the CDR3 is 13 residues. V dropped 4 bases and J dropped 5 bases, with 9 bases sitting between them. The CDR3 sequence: CASSSRGDQPQHF. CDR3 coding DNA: TGTGCCAGCAGCTCCAGGGGAGATCAGCCCCAGCATTTT. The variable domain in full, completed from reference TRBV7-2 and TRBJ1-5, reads GAGVSQSPSNKVTEKGKDVELRCDPISGHTALYWYRQSLGQGLEFLIYFQGNSAPDKSGLPSDRFSAERTGGSVSTLTIQRTQQEDSAVYLCASSSRGDQPQHFGDGTRLSIL.

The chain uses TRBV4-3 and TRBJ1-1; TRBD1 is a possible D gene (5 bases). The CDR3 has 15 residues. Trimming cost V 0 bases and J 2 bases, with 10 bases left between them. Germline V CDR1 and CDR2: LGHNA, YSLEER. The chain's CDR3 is CASSQDRGPNTEAFF. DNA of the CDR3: TGCGCCAGCAGCCAAGATCGGGGACCTAACACTGAAGCTTTCTTT.

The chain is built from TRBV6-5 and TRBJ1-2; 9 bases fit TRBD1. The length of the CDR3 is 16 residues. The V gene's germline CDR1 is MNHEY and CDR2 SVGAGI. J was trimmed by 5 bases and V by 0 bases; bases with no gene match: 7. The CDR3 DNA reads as TGTGCCAGCAGTTACTCTCCCCAAGGACAGGGGTATGGCTACACCTTC. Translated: CASSYSPQGQGYGYTF.

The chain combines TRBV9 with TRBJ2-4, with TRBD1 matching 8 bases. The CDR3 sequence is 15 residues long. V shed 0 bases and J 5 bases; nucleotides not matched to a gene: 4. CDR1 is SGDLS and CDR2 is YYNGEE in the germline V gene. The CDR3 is CASSVGGTGQNIQYF. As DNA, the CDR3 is TGTGCCAGCAGCGTAGGGGGGACAGGTCAAAACATTCAGTACTTC.

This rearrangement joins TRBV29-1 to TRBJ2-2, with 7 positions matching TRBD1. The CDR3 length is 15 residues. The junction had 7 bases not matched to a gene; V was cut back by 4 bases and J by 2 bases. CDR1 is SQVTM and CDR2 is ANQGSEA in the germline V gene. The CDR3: CSVGGRGPNTGELFF. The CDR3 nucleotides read TGCAGCGTTGGAGGAAGGGGGCCCAACACCGGGGAGCTGTTTTTT.

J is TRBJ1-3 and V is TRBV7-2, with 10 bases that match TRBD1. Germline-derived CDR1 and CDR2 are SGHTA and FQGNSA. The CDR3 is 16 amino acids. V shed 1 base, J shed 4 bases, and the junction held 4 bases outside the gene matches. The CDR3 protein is CASSLVGTGAGNTIYF. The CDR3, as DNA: TGTGCCAGCAGCTTAGTAGGGACAGGGGCCGGAAACACCATATATTTT.

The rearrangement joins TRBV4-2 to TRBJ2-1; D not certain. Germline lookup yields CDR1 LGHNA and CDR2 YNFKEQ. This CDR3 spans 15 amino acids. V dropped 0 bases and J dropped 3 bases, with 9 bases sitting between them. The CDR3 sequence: CASSQDVLVYNEQFF. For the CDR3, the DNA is TGTGCCAGCAGCCAAGATGTTCTAGTCTACAATGAGCAGTTCTTC.